Each of the 3 T cell receptor beta chains below was sequenced from the same sample in a study of T cells in localized non-small cell lung cancer. The repertoire was sequenced with immunoSEQ multiplex PCR; TCRdb's copy has only in-frame clones and lacks some. The data contain approximately 23,000 clones, 85% to 90% of them seen just once; the ten biggest clones take up 6% to 6.5%. The material sequenced was PBMCs, taken before any cancer treatment. These receptor sequences come from a man aged 35 to 69 with stage II lung adenocarcinoma.

The CDR3 DNA sequence: TGTGCCAGCAGGGGAGACAGTGGAAATTCACCCCTCCACTTT. Protein: CASRGDSGNSPLHF. The chain couples TRBV7-2 to TRBJ1-6, with D perhaps TRBD1 (5 bases). The CDR3 is made up of 14 amino acids. Trimming pared 6 bases from V and 7 bases from J, leaving 13 bases between. CDR1 is SGHTA, CDR2 FQGNSA, per germline.

The rearrangement joins TRBV4-3 to TRBJ1-2; 9 nucleotides line up with TRBD1. Germline V lookup: CDR1 LGHNA, CDR2 YSLEER. The V segment lost 0 bases and the J segment 7 bases; nucleotides outside the gene matches: 12. The CDR3 extends over 17 amino acids. The CDR3 DNA follows: TGCGCCAGCAGCCAAGATGCCCTACAGGGGGCCTACTCTGGCTACACCTTC. Amino acids: CASSQDALQGAYSGYTF.

This clone was observed a single time. The genes are TRBV7-3 and TRBJ2-7; D unresolved. The germline V gene has CDR1 SGHTA and CDR2 FQGTGA. Trimming shortened V by 2 bases and J by 0 bases, and 11 bases separated the two germline ends. The CDR3 extends over 15 amino acids. The CDR3, as DNA: TGTGCCAGCAGCTTAGGGCAGCTGAGCTCCTACGAGCAGTACTTC. This sequence encodes CASSLGQLSSYEQYF.